These T cell receptor beta chains were read from a single sample in a study of T cells after yellow fever vaccination. TCRdb used MiXCR to reprocess the 5' RACE reads, holding one entry per CDR3 protein. Here the sample spans 350,000 or so distinct CDR3 sequences, roughly 8% being singletons. The starting material was PBMCs, obtained 45 days after the first yellow fever vaccination. These receptors originate from a man younger than 35 who received the YFV17D yellow fever vaccine. CDR3s include the opening cysteine and the closing phenylalanine or tryptophan. Each record gives: J gene, clone size, V gene, D gene, CDR3 DNA, CDR3 protein. The D gene is left open where the match is weak. A clone size is listed for some rows: how often the clone was seen (once, few, many), or a class if it is expanded.

J: TRBJ2-5
size: .
V: TRBV7-2
D: .
DNA: TGTGCCAGCAGCCCTCTAAGAGGGATCGGGGAGACCCAGTACTTC
CDR3: CASSPLRGIGETQYF

J: TRBJ1-1
size: few
V: TRBV10-3
D: TRBD1
DNA: TGTGCCACCCAGGGGGGCCCGTACACTGAAGCTTTCTTT
CDR3: CATQGGPYTEAFF

J: TRBJ2-3
size: few
V: TRBV19
D: TRBD1
DNA: TGTGCCAGTAGTATCGGGACAGGGGGCCCAGATACGCAGTATTTT
CDR3: CASSIGTGGPDTQYF

J: TRBJ2-5
size: many
V: TRBV7-8
D: TRBD1
DNA: TGTGCCAGCAGCCAGAGTGACAGGGGGACAAAGCATCCCCAAGAGACCCAGTACTTC
CDR3: CASSQSDRGTKHPQETQYF

J: TRBJ2-5
size: few
V: TRBV7-9
D: TRBD2
DNA: TGTGCCAGCAGCTTACTAGCGGGGGAGACAAAAGAGACCCAGTACTTC
CDR3: CASSLLAGETKETQYF

J: TRBJ2-4
size: .
V: TRBV7-3
D: .
DNA: TGTGCCAGCAGCATGTCCAAAAACATTCAGTACTTC
CDR3: CASSMSKNIQYF

J: TRBJ2-3
size: many
V: TRBV12-3/TRBV12-4
D: .
DNA: TGTGCCAGCAGTTTATTGGGGGCCACAGATACGCAGTATTTT
CDR3: CASSLLGATDTQYF

J: TRBJ2-3
size: few
V: TRBV7-3
D: .
DNA: TGTGCCAGCAGCTCCAACGGGGCCCACGCAGATACGCAGTATTTT
CDR3: CASSSNGAHADTQYF

J: TRBJ2-1
size: few
V: TRBV12-3/TRBV12-4
D: .
DNA: TGTGCCAGCAGTTTACGGGGGTTGCCCTACAATGAGCAGTTCTTC
CDR3: CASSLRGLPYNEQFF

J: TRBJ1-1
size: .
V: TRBV27
D: TRBD1
DNA: TGTGCCAGCAGTTGGGGACAGGGGGCGAGAAGTACTGAAGCTTTCTTT
CDR3: CASSWGQGARSTEAFF

J: TRBJ2-1
size: .
V: TRBV3-1
D: .
DNA: TGTGCCAGCAGCCAGAGGGGCGGTGGGAATGAGCAGTTCTTC
CDR3: CASSQRGGGNEQFF

J: TRBJ1-1
size: few
V: TRBV5-1
D: TRBD1
DNA: TGCGCCAGCAGCGCACAGGGGGCGATAGCTGAAGCTTTCTTT
CDR3: CASSAQGAIAEAFF

J: TRBJ1-4
size: .
V: TRBV6-1
D: TRBD1
DNA: TGTGCCAGCGGCGGGACAGGGTTTAATGAAAAACTGTTTTTT
CDR3: CASGGTGFNEKLFF

J: TRBJ2-2
size: .
V: TRBV12-3/TRBV12-4
D: .
DNA: TGTGCCAGCAGCCTAAGGAGCCGGAACACCGGGGAGCTGTTTTTT
CDR3: CASSLRSRNTGELFF

J: TRBJ2-2
size: .
V: TRBV3-1
D: .
DNA: TGTGCCAGCAGCCAAGATGGGGCTTACACCGGGGAGCTGTTTTTT
CDR3: CASSQDGAYTGELFF

J: TRBJ2-3
size: .
V: TRBV20-1
D: .
DNA: TGCAGTGCTGGGGGCCGGGGGGATACGCAGTATTTT
CDR3: CSAGGRGDTQYF

J: TRBJ2-3
size: .
V: TRBV9
D: TRBD2
DNA: TGTGCCAGCAGCGTATTCCCGACTAGCGGGTACACAGATACGCAGTATTTT
CDR3: CASSVFPTSGYTDTQYF

J: TRBJ2-1
size: few
V: TRBV20-1
D: TRBD2
DNA: TGCAGTGCTAGAGGCCCCGTTTCGGGCGGGGGGCAGTTCTTC
CDR3: CSARGPVSGGGQFF

J: TRBJ2-4
size: few
V: TRBV10-3
D: TRBD1
DNA: TGTGCCACCACGCCCGGGACAGGGTTAATTATAGCCAAAAACATTCAGTACTTC
CDR3: CATTPGTGLIIAKNIQYF

J: TRBJ2-1
size: .
V: TRBV7-9
D: .
DNA: TGTGCCAGCAGCTCCCCTCCCTCGGACGGGGACAATGAGCAGTTCTTC
CDR3: CASSSPPSDGDNEQFF

J: TRBJ2-1
size: .
V: TRBV27
D: .
DNA: TGTGCCAGCAGTTTATCGTGGGGGTACAATGAGCAGTTCTTC
CDR3: CASSLSWGYNEQFF

J: TRBJ2-5
size: many
V: TRBV6-2/TRBV6-3
D: .
DNA: TGTGCCAGCAGTTACGACTACCCTAGGACCCAGTACTTC
CDR3: CASSYDYPRTQYF

J: TRBJ1-6
size: few
V: TRBV27
D: .
DNA: TGTGCCAGCAGTTATCGGGCTACCTATAATTCACCCCTCCACTTT
CDR3: CASSYRATYNSPLHF

J: TRBJ2-7
size: .
V: TRBV7-3
D: TRBD1
DNA: TGTGCCAGCAGCTTGAATCCGGGACAGGGCTACGAGCAGTACTTC
CDR3: CASSLNPGQGYEQYF

J: TRBJ2-1
size: .
V: TRBV6-1
D: .
DNA: TGTGCCGCAGCGAGGGGGGGGCCCGGCAATGAGCAGTTCTTC
CDR3: CAAARGGPGNEQFF

J: TRBJ2-1
size: few
V: TRBV6-1
D: TRBD2
DNA: TGTGCCAGCAGCGCAATAGCGGGGGGGTACAATGAGCAGTTCTTC
CDR3: CASSAIAGGYNEQFF

J: TRBJ2-5
size: many
V: TRBV5-1
D: .
DNA: TGTGCCAGCAGCTTAGCAGTCCAAGAGACCCAGTACTTC
CDR3: CASSLAVQETQYF

J: TRBJ2-1
size: .
V: TRBV28
D: .
DNA: TGTGCCAGCATCCAGGGGGGGAACAATGAGCAGTTCTTC
CDR3: CASIQGGNNEQFF

J: TRBJ2-5
size: .
V: TRBV20-1
D: TRBD2
DNA: TGCAGTGCTAAAAGAAGGCTAGCGGCGAAAGAGACCCAGTACTTC
CDR3: CSAKRRLAAKETQYF

J: TRBJ1-6
size: .
V: TRBV6-2/TRBV6-3
D: .
DNA: TGTGCCAGCAGTGCCCAGGGAAACAATTCACCCCTCCACTTT
CDR3: CASSAQGNNSPLHF

J: TRBJ1-2
size: many
V: TRBV6-6
D: TRBD1
DNA: TGTGCCAGCAGTTACGGGACAGGCGAGGGCTACACCTTC
CDR3: CASSYGTGEGYTF

J: TRBJ2-5
size: many
V: TRBV7-9
D: TRBD1
DNA: TGTGCCAGCACACCGGGACAGGGCTTTGTTCGGCGGGAGACCCAGTACTTC
CDR3: CASTPGQGFVRRETQYF

J: TRBJ1-2
size: many
V: TRBV7-2
D: TRBD1
DNA: TGTGCCAGCAGCGGGGGACAGGGGTATGGCTACACCTTC
CDR3: CASSGGQGYGYTF

J: TRBJ1-1
size: few
V: TRBV12-3/TRBV12-4
D: .
DNA: TGTGCCAGTAACAGGGAGATGAACACTGAAGCTTTCTTT
CDR3: CASNREMNTEAFF

J: TRBJ2-5
size: .
V: TRBV5-1
D: .
DNA: TGCGCCAGCAGCCGCACAGCGACTTCACAAGAGACCCAGTACTTC
CDR3: CASSRTATSQETQYF

J: TRBJ1-5
size: few
V: TRBV10-1
D: .
DNA: TGCGCCAGCAGTGAGTCGTACGGGGAGCCCCAGCATTTT
CDR3: CASSESYGEPQHF

J: TRBJ2-1
size: few
V: TRBV5-4
D: TRBD1
DNA: TGTGCCAGCAGCCTGGGACAGGGTCCCTACAATGAGCAGTTCTTC
CDR3: CASSLGQGPYNEQFF

J: TRBJ1-6
size: .
V: TRBV12-3/TRBV12-4
D: TRBD1
DNA: TGTGCCAGCAGTCACGACAGGGGTGGCAATTCACCCCTCCACTTT
CDR3: CASSHDRGGNSPLHF

J: TRBJ1-4
size: few
V: TRBV12-3/TRBV12-4
D: .
DNA: TGTGCCACGGGGCGGAGTGAAAAACTGTTTTTT
CDR3: CATGRSEKLFF

J: TRBJ1-1
size: .
V: TRBV5-1
D: TRBD1
DNA: TGCGCCAGCAGCTTGGCGGGACAGGCCGCTGAAGCTTTCTTT
CDR3: CASSLAGQAAEAFF

J: TRBJ1-2
size: .
V: TRBV12-3/TRBV12-4
D: TRBD1
DNA: TGTGCCAGCAGACGACGACGGGACAGGTCCTTGGATGGCTACACCTTC
CDR3: CASRRRRDRSLDGYTF

J: TRBJ1-6
size: many
V: TRBV12-3/TRBV12-4
D: .
DNA: TGTGCCAGCAGTTTTTCGGGGGGAAATTCACCCCTCCACTTT
CDR3: CASSFSGGNSPLHF

J: TRBJ2-3
size: .
V: TRBV28
D: .
DNA: TGTGCCAGCACCGTAGGGGGGAGATTCGATACGCAGTATTTT
CDR3: CASTVGGRFDTQYF

J: TRBJ2-2
size: .
V: TRBV5-1
D: .
DNA: TGCGCCAGCAACTACGGCGTCGAGACCGGGGAGCTGTTTTTT
CDR3: CASNYGVETGELFF

J: TRBJ2-3
size: few
V: TRBV9
D: .
DNA: TGTGCCAGCAACTCCAACCCTAGCACAGATACGCAGTATTTT
CDR3: CASNSNPSTDTQYF

J: TRBJ1-1
size: few
V: TRBV5-1
D: .
DNA: TGCGCCAGCAGCTTGGGTGACAGGAGTTTTACCGAAGCTTTCTTT
CDR3: CASSLGDRSFTEAFF

J: TRBJ2-1
size: few
V: TRBV5-1
D: .
DNA: TGCGCCAGCAGCTATTCGGCCGGCTACTCCTACAATGAGCAGTTCTTC
CDR3: CASSYSAGYSYNEQFF

J: TRBJ2-2
size: few
V: TRBV4-1
D: .
DNA: TGCGCCAGCAGCCCCTACCGCGGGACAGCCACCGGGGAGCTGTTTTTT
CDR3: CASSPYRGTATGELFF